These 24 T cell receptor beta chains were all obtained from the same sample, sequenced in a study of beta chain features in type 1 diabetes. Study-level points and caveats: Significant though moderate, a shortening of TCRB CDR3s appeared in all four CD4+ subsets of Type 1 diabetes patients.

The isolated RNA, all of it, was reverse transcribed, so expressed TCRB transcripts were what got sequenced. Some clones are missing from TCRdb's copy, which holds only in-frame ones; the method was immunoSEQ multiplex PCR. Here the sample spans over 150,000 clones, 10% being singletons. Their antigen targets remain unknown. The specimen was central memory CD4+ T cells from blood. These receptors were obtained from a man under 40 with type 1 diabetes.

The chain joins TRBV7-2 to TRBJ2-7; possible D gene TRBD2, 5 bases. Per the germline V gene, CDR1 is SGHTA and CDR2 is FQGNSA. The CDR3 runs to 14 residues. V gave up 4 bases and J gave up 9 bases, with 19 bases separating them. The CDR3 bases are TGTGCCAGCAGCTCCCCTAGCTCCTCCTTCGGGCAGTACTTC. Encoded protein: CASSSPSSSFGQYF.

This clone was seen a few times. V usage is TRBV11-2 and J usage is TRBJ2-7; D gene ambiguous. This CDR3 comprises 14 residues. CDR1 and CDR2 from the germline V gene are SGHAT and FQNNGV. Trimming took 5 bases from V and 0 from J, leaving 11 bases between them. In nucleotides, the CDR3 is TGTGCCAGCAGCACTAACTCCCTCTCCTACGAGCAGTACTTC. Residues: CASSTNSLSYEQYF.

CDR3 DNA sequence: TGTGCCAGCAGCTTAGTCGGGGGGAACGCCGAGCAGTACTTC. This gives the protein CASSLVGGNAEQYF. The chain employs TRBV13 and TRBJ2-7; 7 nucleotides match TRBD2. The J segment lost 6 bases and the V segment lost 1 base, leaving 6 bases of the junction unmatched. The CDR3 extends over 14 amino acids. The V gene's germline CDR1 is PRHDT and CDR2 FYEKMQ (reference sequence).

This clone was recorded a few times. The chain combines TRBV19 with TRBJ1-5; 8 nucleotides agree with TRBD1. This CDR3 is built from 13 residues. The junction had 6 bases not matched to a gene; V was cut back by 8 bases and J by 6 bases. Germline-derived CDR1 and CDR2 are LNHDA and SQIVND (reference sequence). DNA for the CDR3: TGTGCCAGTTGTCGACAGGGGATTCAGCCCCAGCATTTT. It translates to CASCRQGIQPQHF.

This clone was detected only a few times. The chain has TRBV15 and TRBJ2-4; D ambiguous. Trimming shortened V by 11 bases and J by 4 bases, and 18 bases separated the two germline ends. CDR1 is LNHNV and CDR2 is YYDKDF in the germline V gene (reference sequence). The CDR3 is 14 residues long. The CDR3: CALARERDKNIQYF. The CDR3 DNA sequence: TGTGCCCTCGCGCGAGAGCGAGATAAAAACATTCAGTACTTC.

V and J are TRBV6-5 and TRBJ2-3; D unclear. V gave up 2 bases and J gave up 6 bases, with 9 bases separating them. The CDR3 is made up of 13 amino acids. Germline V gene lookup returns CDR1 MNHEY and CDR2 SVGAGI. CDR3 nucleotide sequence: TGTGCCAGCAGTTACACCACATGGGATACGCAGTATTTT. Its protein product is CASSYTTWDTQYF.

This clone was recorded a few times. CDR3 in DNA: TGCGCCAGCAGCTCGGGGGGGCCCGCTGGTGGCTACACCTTC. Its protein is CASSSGGPAGGYTF. The rearrangement uses TRBV5-1 and TRBJ1-2; a possible D gene is TRBD1 (6 bases). CDR3 length: 14 residues. Trimming took 3 bases from V and 7 from J, leaving 16 bases between them. Germline V gives CDR1 SGHRS, CDR2 YFSETQ.

The genes are TRBV23-1 and TRBJ1-1; no definite D call. TRBV23-1 has ORF status, its function being uncertain. V was pared by 0 bases and J by 4 bases, with 9 bases between. This CDR3 contains 14 residues. The CDR3 DNA is TGCGCCAGCAGTCAATCTTTTTCAGTCACTGAAGCTTTCTTT. Translating it yields CASSQSFSVTEAFF.

The chain links TRBV7-2 to TRBJ1-2; 7 bases agree with TRBD1. Germline V gives CDR1 SGHTA, CDR2 FQGNSA. Unmatched junction bases numbered 8, after V lost 4 bases and J lost 3 bases. The CDR3 totals 15 residues. CDR3 region: CASSSQGGSDYGYTF. The CDR3 DNA follows: TGTGCCAGCAGCTCCCAAGGGGGCTCGGACTATGGCTACACCTTC. Looking up the rest from reference TRBV7-2 and TRBJ1-2 gives the full variable domain: GAGVSQSPSNKVTEKGKDVELRCDPISGHTALYWYRQSLGQGLEFLIYFQGNSAPDKSGLPSDRFSAERTGGSVSTLTIQRTQQEDSAVYLCASSSQGGSDYGYTFGSGTRLTVV.

This clone was counted only a few times. V and J are TRBV28 and TRBJ2-1, with 7 positions matching TRBD1. Germline values: CDR1 MDHEN, CDR2 SYDVKM. Trimming cost V 6 bases and J 9 bases; bases outside gene matches: 11. The CDR3 covers 14 residues. The CDR3 DNA follows: TGTGCCAGCAGACGCCTCGACAGGGCATCTGAGCAGTTCTTC. Translated, it gives CASRRLDRASEQFF.

This chain links TRBV18 with TRBJ2-3; a possible D gene is TRBD1 (5 bases). V was clipped by 2 bases and J by 1 base, with 16 bases between them. Germline CDR1 is KGHSH and CDR2 is LQKENI. The CDR3 is 17 residues long. CDR3 sequence (DNA): TGTGCCAGCTCACCAAACTCACAGGCCCCGCGCACAGATACGCAGTATTTT. Its protein is CASSPNSQAPRTDTQYF.

The DNA for the CDR3 is TGTGCCAGCAGCCTAAGGGGGCCGAACACCGGGGAGCTGTTTTTT. Translated, it gives CASSLRGPNTGELFF. The gene calls are TRBV7-8 and TRBJ2-2, with TRBD1 matching 7 bases. V lost 5 bases and J lost 0; bases outside the gene matches: 3. This CDR3 has 15 residues. Per germline, CDR1 SGHVS and CDR2 FQNEAQ.

The V call is TRBV5-4, the J call TRBJ2-3; D possibly corresponds to TRBD2 (5 bases). The germline V gene has CDR1 SGHNT and CDR2 YYREEE (reference sequence). The CDR3 is 14 residues long. The V gene lost 1 base and the J gene lost 1 base, with 7 bases spanning the gap. CDR3 in DNA: TGTGCCAGCAGCTTGCCGGAGGGCACAGATACGCAGTATTTT. Translation: CASSLPEGTDTQYF.

This clone was detected a few times. The chain employs TRBV4-1 and TRBJ1-1; TRBD1 is a possible D gene (6 bases). Germline V gene lookup returns CDR1 MGHRA and CDR2 YSYEKL. CDR3 length equals 14 residues. V lost 0 bases, J lost 3 bases, and 8 bases lay in between. As DNA, the CDR3 is TGCGCCAGCAGCCAAGAAGGGGGATACACTGAAGCTTTCTTT. This encodes CASSQEGGYTEAFF.

Here the CDR3 DNA reads TGTGCCAGCAGCCCACAGGCGAACACTGAAGCTTTCTTT. Amino acid sequence: CASSPQANTEAFF. This chain joins TRBV6-1 and TRBJ1-1, with a possible D match to TRBD1 (5 bases). The V end lost 6 bases, the J end lost 1 base, and 9 bases lay between the germline ends. Germline V gene lookup returns CDR1 MNHNS and CDR2 SASEGT. The CDR3 is 13 amino acids.

The gene calls are TRBV27 and TRBJ2-7, with D perhaps TRBD2 (5 bases). The germline V gene has CDR1 MNHEY and CDR2 SMNVEV (reference sequence). This CDR3 contains 13 residues. Trimming took off 4 bases at V and 5 bases at J, with 12 bases between the two ends. CDR3 sequence: CASSSRGTDEQYF. In DNA, the CDR3 is TGTGCCAGCAGTTCCCGGGGAACCGACGAGCAGTACTTC.

This clone was observed a handful of times. This sequence joins TRBV30 and TRBJ2-5, with D possibly being TRBD2 (5 bases). The DNA end is a closer match to TRBJ2-7, so the J assignment may be wrong. From germline, CDR1 is GTSNPN and CDR2 SVGIG (reference sequence). The CDR3 is 14 residues long. CDR3 nucleotides: TGTGCCTGTCGCCTCCGGGAAAGAGGCTACGAGCAGTACTTC. It specifies CACRLRERGYEQYF.

This clone showed up just a few times. V usage is TRBV7-9 and J usage is TRBJ2-1; 10 bases line up with TRBD2. CDR1 is SEHNR and CDR2 is FQNEAQ in the germline V gene (reference sequence). With V trimmed by 1 base and J by 8 bases, 5 bases remained unmatched. There are 15 residues in the CDR3. The CDR3 spells CASSLGSGRAYEQFF. CDR3 in DNA: TGTGCCAGCAGCTTAGGAAGCGGGAGGGCCTATGAGCAGTTCTTC.

The chain carries TRBV7-9 and TRBJ2-7; D perhaps matches TRBD1 (6 bases). The germline CDR1 and CDR2 sequences are SEHNR and FQNEAQ (reference sequence). V lost 5 bases and J 0 bases, leaving 11 bases between the germline ends. This CDR3 is built from 14 residues. The CDR3 DNA is TGTGCCAGCAGCCCGGACAGCCTCTCCTACGAGCAGTACTTC. Translation: CASSPDSLSYEQYF.

This chain links TRBV29-1 with TRBJ1-1; no definite D call. The CDR3 is 12 amino acids. Per germline, CDR1 SQVTM and CDR2 ANQGSEA. V lost 5 bases and J 8 bases, leaving 15 bases between the germline ends. The CDR3 loop is CSVTPSSFEAFF. Here the CDR3 DNA reads TGCAGCGTTACCCCGTCTAGTTTCGAAGCTTTCTTT.

The rearrangement uses TRBV7-9 and TRBJ1-3; the D is unclear. The V gene lost 4 bases and the J gene lost 2 bases, with 9 bases spanning the gap. The CDR3 is 14 residues long. The germline gives CDR1 SEHNR, CDR2 FQNEAQ (reference sequence). Written as DNA, the CDR3 is TGTGCCAGCAGCTCCCGGACTGCTGGAAACACCATATATTTT. Encoded protein: CASSSRTAGNTIYF. The full variable domain, with the rest looked up from reference TRBV7-9 and TRBJ1-3, is DTGVSQNPRHKITKRGQNVTFRCDPISEHNRLYWYRQTLGQGPEFLTYFQNEAQLEKSRLLSDRFSAERPKGSFSTLEIQRTEQGDSAMYLCASSSRTAGNTIYFGEGSWLTVV.

The chain has TRBV4-3 and TRBJ2-7, with 8 bases aligning to TRBD2. The CDR3 is made up of 16 amino acids. The germline CDR1 and CDR2 sequences are LGHNA and YSLEER. With 1 base clipped from V and 6 bases from J, the junction kept 11 bases outside the gene matches. CDR3 nucleotides: TGCGCCAGCAGCCAAGTGGATGAGCGGGAGAATTCCGAGCAGTACTTC. Translation gives CASSQVDERENSEQYF.

V and J are TRBV28 and TRBJ1-2, with D possibly matching TRBD1 (5 bases). V was clipped by 4 bases and J by 2 bases, with 14 bases between them. The CDR3 has 15 amino acids. Per germline, CDR1 MDHEN and CDR2 SYDVKM. CDR3 amino acids: CASSSLPGGNYGYTF. DNA for the CDR3: TGTGCCAGCAGTTCCCTACCCGGGGGGAACTATGGCTACACCTTC.

This clone has only a few counts. The J gene is TRBJ2-1, the V gene TRBV2; 14 bases align to TRBD2. The J segment lost 10 bases and the V segment lost 5 bases, leaving 13 bases of the junction unmatched. There are 17 residues in the CDR3. Germline V gene sequence: CDR1 SNHLY, CDR2 FYNNEI. The CDR3: CASSQWGTSGSWLEQFF. The CDR3 nucleotides read TGTGCCAGCAGTCAATGGGGGACTAGCGGGAGTTGGCTGGAGCAGTTCTTC.